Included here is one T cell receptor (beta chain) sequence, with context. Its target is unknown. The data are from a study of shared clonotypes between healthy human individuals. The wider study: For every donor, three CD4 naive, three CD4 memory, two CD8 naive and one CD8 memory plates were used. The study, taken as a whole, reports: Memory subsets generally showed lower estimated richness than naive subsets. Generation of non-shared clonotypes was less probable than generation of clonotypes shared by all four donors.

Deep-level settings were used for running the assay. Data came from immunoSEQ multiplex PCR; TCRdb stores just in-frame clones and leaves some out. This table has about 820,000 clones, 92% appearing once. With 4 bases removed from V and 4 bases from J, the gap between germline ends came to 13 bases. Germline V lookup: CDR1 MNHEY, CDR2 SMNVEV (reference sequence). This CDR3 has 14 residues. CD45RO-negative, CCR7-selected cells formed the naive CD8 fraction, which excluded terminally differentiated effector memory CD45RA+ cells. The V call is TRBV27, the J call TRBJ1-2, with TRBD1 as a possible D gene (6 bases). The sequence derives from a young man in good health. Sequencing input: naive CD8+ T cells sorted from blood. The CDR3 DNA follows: TGTGCCAGCAGTTACGGGGACACGAGCTATGGCTACACCTTC. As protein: CASSYGDTSYGYTF.